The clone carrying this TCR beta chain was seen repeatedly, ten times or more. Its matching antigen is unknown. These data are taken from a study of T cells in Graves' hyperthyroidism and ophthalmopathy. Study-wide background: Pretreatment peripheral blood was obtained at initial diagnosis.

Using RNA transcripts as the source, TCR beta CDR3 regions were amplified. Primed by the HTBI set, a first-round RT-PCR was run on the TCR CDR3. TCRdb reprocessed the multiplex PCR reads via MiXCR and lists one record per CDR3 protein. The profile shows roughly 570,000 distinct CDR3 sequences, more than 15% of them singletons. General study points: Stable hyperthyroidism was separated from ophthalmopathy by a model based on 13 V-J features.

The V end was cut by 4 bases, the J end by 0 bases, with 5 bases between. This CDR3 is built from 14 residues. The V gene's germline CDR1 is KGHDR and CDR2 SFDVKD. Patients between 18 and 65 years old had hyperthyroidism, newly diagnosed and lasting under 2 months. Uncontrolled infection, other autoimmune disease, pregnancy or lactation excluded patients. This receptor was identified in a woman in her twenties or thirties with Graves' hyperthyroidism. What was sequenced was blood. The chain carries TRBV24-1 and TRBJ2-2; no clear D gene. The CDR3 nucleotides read TGTGCCACCAGTGAAGATGCGAACACCGGGGAGCTGTTTTTT. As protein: CATSEDANTGELFF.